This T cell receptor beta chain was sequenced in a study of T cells in Graves' hyperthyroidism and ophthalmopathy. General study results and limits: Ophthalmopathy prediction by the model preceded onset by a median approximately six months. Researchers found most expanded thyroid clonotypes above 0.001 in blood as well.

Criteria for exclusion of patients were uncontrolled infection, other autoimmune disease, pregnancy or lactation. There are 18 residues in the CDR3. Germline trimming cut 4 bases from V and 0 bases from J; bases unmatched to any gene: 6. Germline loops: CDR1 PRHDT, CDR2 FYEKMQ (reference sequence). This clonotype was detected a few times. The antigen remains unidentified. The source material, RNA transcripts, was used to amplify TCR beta CDR3 regions. HTBI primers were the set used in a first-round RT-PCR of the TCR CDR3. Each CDR3 protein gets one entry after TCRdb re-called the multiplex PCR reads with MiXCR. The sample consists of hundreds of thousands of distinct CDR3 sequences, 20% of them appearing once.

The source is a man in his forties with Graves' ophthalmopathy. V and J are TRBV13 and TRBJ2-3, with TRBD2 identical over 14 bases. Source material: blood. The CDR3 DNA reads TGTGCCAGCAGCTCTGGACTAGCGGGAGGAGCTAGCACAGATACGCAGTATTTT. It codes for CASSSGLAGGASTDTQYF.